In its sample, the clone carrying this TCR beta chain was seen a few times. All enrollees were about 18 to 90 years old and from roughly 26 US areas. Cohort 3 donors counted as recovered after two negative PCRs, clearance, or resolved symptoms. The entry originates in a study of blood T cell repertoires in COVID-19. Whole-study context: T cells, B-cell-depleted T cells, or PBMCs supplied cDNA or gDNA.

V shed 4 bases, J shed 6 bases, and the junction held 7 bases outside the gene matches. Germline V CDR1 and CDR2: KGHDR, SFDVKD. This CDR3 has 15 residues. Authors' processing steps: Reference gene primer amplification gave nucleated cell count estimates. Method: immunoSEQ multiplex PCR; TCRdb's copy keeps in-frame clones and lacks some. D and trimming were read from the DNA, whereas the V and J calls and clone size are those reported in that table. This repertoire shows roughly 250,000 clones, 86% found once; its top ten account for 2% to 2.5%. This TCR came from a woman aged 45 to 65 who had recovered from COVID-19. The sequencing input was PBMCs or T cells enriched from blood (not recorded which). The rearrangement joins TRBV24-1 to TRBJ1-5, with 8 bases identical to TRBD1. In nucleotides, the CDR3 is TGTGCCACCAGTGACCGGACAGGGATCGGTCAGCCCCAGCATTTT. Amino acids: CATSDRTGIGQPQHF.